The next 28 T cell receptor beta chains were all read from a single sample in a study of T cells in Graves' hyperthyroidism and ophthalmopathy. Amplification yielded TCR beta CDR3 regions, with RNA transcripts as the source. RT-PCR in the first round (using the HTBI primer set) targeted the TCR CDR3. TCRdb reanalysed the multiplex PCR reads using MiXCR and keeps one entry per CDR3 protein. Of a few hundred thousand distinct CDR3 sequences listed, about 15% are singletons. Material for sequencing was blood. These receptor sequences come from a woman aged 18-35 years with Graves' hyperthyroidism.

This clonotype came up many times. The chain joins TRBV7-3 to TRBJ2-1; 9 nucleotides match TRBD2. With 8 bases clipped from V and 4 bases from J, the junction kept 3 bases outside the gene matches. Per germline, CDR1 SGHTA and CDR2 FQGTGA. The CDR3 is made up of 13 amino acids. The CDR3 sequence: CASGLAGYNEQFF. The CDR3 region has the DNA TGTGCCAGCGGGCTAGCGGGGTACAATGAGCAGTTCTTC.

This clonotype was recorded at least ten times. In DNA, the CDR3 is TGTGCCAGCAGTTTCTGGGGGACGGCCAACACTGAAGCTTTCTTT. The encoded protein is CASSFWGTANTEAFF. V is TRBV28 and J is TRBJ1-1, with D possibly matching TRBD1 (5 bases). Trimming pared 3 bases from V and 2 bases from J, leaving 13 bases between. The germline V gene encodes CDR1 MDHEN and CDR2 SYDVKM. The CDR3 spans 15 residues.

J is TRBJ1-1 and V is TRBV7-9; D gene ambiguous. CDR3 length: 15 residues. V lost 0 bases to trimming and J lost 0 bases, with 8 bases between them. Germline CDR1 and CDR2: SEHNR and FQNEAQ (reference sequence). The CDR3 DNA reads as TGTGCCAGCAGCTTAGCGCTCAGAATGAACACTGAAGCTTTCTTT. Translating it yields CASSLALRMNTEAFF.

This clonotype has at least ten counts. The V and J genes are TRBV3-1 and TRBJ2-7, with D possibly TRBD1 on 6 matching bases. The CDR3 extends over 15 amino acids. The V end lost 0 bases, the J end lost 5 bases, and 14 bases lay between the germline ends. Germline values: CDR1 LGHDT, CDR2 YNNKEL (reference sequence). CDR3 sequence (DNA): TGTGCCAGCAGCCAAGAACCGACAGGCTGGCACGAGCAGTACGTC. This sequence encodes CASSQEPTGWHEQYV.

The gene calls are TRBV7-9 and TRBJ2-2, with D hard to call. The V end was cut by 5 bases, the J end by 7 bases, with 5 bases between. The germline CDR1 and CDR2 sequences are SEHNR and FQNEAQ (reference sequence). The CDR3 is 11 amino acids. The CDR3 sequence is CASSRYGELFF. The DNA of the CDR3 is TGTGCCAGCAGCCGCTACGGGGAGCTGTTTTTT.

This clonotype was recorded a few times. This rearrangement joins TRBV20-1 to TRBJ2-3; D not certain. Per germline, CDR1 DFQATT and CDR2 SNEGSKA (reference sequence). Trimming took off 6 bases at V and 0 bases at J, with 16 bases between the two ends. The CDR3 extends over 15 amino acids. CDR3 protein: CSASLLRTSTDTQYF. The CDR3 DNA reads TGCAGTGCGTCACTCTTGCGAACTAGCACAGATACGCAGTATTTT.

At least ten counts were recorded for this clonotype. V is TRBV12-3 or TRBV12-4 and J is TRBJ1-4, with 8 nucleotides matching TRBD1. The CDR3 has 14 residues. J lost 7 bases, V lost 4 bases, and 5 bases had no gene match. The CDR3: CASSYQGTGEKLFF. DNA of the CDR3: TGTGCCAGCAGTTACCAGGGGACAGGTGAAAAACTGTTTTTT.

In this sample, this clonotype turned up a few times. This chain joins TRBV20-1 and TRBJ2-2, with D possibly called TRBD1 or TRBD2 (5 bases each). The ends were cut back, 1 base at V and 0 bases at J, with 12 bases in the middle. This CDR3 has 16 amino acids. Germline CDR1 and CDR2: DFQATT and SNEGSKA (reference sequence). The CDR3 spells CSARGGGGANTGELFF. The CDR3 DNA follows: TGCAGTGCTAGAGGGGGCGGAGGCGCGAACACCGGGGAGCTGTTTTTT.

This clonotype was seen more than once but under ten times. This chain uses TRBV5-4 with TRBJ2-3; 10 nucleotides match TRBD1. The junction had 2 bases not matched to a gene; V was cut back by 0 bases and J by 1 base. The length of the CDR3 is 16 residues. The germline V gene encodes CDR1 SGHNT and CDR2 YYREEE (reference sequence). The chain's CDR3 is CASSLGTGGGTDTQYF. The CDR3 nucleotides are TGTGCCAGCAGCTTGGGGACAGGGGGTGGCACAGATACGCAGTATTTT. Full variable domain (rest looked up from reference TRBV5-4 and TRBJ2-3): ETGVTQSPTHLIKTRGQQVTLRCSSQSGHNTVSWYQQALGQGPQFIFQYYREEENGRGNFPPRFSGLQFPNYSSELNVNALELDDSALYLCASSLGTGGGTDTQYFGPGTRLTVL.

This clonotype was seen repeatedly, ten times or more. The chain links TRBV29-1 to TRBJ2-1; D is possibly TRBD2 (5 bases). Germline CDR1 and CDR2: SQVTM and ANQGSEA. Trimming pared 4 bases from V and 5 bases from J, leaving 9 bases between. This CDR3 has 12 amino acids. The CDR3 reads CSVAGFDNEQFF. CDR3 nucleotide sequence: TGCAGCGTTGCGGGATTTGACAATGAGCAGTTCTTC.

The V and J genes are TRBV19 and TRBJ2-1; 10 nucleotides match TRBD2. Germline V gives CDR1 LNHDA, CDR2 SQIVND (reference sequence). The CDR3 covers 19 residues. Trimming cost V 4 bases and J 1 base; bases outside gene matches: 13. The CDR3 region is CASSTSGTSAFLSYNEQFF. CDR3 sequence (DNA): TGTGCCAGTAGTACCTCCGGGACTAGCGCCTTCTTGTCCTACAATGAGCAGTTCTTC.

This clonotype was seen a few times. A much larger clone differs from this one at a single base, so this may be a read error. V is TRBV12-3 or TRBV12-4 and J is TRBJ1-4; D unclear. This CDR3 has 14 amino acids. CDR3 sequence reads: CASSLGRVNGKLFF. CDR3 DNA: TGTGCCAGCAGTCTCGGACGGGTTAATGGAAAACTGTTTTTT.

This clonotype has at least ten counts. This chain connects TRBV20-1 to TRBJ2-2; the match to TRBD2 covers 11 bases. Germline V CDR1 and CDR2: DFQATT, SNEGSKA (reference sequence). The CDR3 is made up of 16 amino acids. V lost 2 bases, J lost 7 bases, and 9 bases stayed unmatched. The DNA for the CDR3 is TGCAGTGCTAGAACTAGCGGGAGTCGAGCGGTCGGGGAGCTGTTTTTT. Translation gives CSARTSGSRAVGELFF.

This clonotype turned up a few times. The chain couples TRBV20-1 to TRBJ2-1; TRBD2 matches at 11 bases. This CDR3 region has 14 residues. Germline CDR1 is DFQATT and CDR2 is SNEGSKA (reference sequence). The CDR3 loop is CTPRQTSGNNEQFF. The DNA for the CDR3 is TGCACTCCTAGGCAGACTAGCGGGAACAATGAGCAGTTCTTC.

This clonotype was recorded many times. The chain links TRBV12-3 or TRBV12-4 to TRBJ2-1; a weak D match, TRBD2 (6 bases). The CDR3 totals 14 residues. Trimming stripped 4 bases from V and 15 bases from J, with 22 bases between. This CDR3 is CASSSGTPALYLFF. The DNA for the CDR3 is TGTGCCAGCAGTTCCGGGACTCCGGCTTTATATTTGTTCTTC.

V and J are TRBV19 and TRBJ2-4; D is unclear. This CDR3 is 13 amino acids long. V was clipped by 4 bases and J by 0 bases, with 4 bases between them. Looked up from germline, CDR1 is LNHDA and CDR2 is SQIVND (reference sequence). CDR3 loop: CASSSKAKNIQYF. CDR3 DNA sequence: TGTGCCAGTAGTAGCAAAGCCAAAAACATTCAGTACTTC.

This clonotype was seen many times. CDR3 sequence reads: CSARVDPSYTF. For the CDR3, the DNA is TGCAGTGCTAGAGTGGACCCAAGCTACACCTTC. The chain joins TRBV20-1 to TRBJ1-2; D gene unclear. The CDR3 runs to 11 residues. The germline gives CDR1 DFQATT, CDR2 SNEGSKA (reference sequence). Trimming stripped 1 base from V and 9 bases from J, with 9 bases between.

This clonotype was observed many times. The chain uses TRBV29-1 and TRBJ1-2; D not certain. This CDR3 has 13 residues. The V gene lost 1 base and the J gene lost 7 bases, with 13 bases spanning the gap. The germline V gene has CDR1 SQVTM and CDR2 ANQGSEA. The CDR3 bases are TGCAGCGTTGAAGGGTATCTAGGACCTGGCTACACCTTC. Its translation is CSVEGYLGPGYTF.

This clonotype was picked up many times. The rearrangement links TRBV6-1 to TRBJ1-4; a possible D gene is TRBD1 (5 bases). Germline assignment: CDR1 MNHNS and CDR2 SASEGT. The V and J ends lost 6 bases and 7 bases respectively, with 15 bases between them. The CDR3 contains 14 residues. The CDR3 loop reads CASRPGTWGEKLFF. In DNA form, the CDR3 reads TGTGCCAGCAGACCCGGGACCTGGGGTGAAAAACTGTTTTTT.

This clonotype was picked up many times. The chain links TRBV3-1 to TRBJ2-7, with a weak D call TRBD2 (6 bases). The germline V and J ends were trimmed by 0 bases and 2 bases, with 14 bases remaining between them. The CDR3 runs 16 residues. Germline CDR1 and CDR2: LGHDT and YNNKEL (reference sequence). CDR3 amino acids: CASSQDPGSSPYEQYF. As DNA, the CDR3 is TGTGCCAGCAGCCAAGATCCCGGGAGCTCTCCCTACGAGCAGTACTTC.

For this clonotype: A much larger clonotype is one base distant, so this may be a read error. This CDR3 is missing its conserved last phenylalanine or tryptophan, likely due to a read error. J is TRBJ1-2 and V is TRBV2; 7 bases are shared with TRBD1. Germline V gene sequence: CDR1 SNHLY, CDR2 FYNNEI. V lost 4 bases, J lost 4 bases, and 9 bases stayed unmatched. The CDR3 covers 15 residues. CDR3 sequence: CASSAGQPVVYGYTL. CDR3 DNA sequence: TGTGCCAGCAGTGCGGGACAGCCGGTCGTCTATGGCTACACCCTC.

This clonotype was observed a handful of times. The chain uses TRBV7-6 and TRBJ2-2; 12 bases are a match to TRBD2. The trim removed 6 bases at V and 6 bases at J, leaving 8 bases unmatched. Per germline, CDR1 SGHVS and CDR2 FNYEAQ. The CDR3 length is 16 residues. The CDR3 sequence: CASSPRTSGMAGELFF. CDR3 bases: TGTGCCAGCAGTCCTCGGACTAGCGGGATGGCCGGGGAGCTGTTTTTT.

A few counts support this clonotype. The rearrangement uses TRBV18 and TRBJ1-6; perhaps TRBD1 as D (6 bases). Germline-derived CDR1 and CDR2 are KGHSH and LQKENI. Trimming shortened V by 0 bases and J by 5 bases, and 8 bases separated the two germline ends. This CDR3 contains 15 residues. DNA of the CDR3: TGTGCCAGCTCACCACCCAGGGGTCATAATTCACCCCTCCACTTT. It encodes CASSPPRGHNSPLHF.

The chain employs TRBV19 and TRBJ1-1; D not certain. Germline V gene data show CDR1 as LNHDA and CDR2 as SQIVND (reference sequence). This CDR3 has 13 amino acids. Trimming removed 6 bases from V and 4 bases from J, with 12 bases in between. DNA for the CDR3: TGTGCCAGTAGATTGACTCGAGTCACTGAAGCTTTCTTT. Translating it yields CASRLTRVTEAFF.

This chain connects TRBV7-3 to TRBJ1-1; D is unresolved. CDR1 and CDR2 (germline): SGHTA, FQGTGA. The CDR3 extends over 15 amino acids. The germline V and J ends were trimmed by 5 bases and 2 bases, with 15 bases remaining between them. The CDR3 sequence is CASSPLVSLNTEAFF. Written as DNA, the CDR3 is TGTGCCAGCAGCCCCCTGGTCAGCTTAAACACTGAAGCTTTCTTT.

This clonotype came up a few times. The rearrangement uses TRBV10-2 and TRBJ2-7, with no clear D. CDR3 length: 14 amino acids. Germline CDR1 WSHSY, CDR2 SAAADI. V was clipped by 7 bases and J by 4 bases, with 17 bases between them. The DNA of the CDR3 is TGCGCCAGCACCTCCCCATCGGCCGGATACGAGCAGTACTTC. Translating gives CASTSPSAGYEQYF.

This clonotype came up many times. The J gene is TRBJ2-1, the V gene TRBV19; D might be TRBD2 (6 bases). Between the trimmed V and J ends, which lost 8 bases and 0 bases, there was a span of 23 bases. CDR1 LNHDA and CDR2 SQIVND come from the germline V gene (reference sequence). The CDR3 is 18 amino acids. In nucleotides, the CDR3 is TGTGCCAGTGCCCTCTCTAGTTCTCGGGGGAACTCCTACAATGAGCAGTTCTTC. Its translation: CASALSSSRGNSYNEQFF.

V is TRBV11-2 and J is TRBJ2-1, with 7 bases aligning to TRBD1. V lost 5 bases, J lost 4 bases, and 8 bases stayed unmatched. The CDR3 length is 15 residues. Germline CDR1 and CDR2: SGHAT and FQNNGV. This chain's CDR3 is CASSVGQETYNEQFF. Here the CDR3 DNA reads TGTGCCAGCAGCGTAGGACAGGAGACATACAATGAGCAGTTCTTC.